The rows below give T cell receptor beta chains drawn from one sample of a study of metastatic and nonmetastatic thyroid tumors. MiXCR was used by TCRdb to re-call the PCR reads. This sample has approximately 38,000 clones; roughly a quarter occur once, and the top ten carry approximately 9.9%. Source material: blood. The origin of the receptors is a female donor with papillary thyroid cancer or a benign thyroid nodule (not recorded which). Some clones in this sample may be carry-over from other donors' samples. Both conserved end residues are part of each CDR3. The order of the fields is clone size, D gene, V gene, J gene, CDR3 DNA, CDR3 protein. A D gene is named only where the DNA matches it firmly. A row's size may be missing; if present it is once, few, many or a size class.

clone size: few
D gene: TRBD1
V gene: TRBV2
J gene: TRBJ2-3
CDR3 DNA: TGTGCCAGCAGTGCGACAGGGTTCTGCACATATACGCAGTATTTT
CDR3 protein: CASSATGFCTYTQYF

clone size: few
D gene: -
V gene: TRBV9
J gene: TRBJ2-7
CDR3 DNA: TGTGCCAGCAACAACGGGGACATCCGAAGGGAGCAGTACTTC
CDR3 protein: CASNNGDIRREQYF

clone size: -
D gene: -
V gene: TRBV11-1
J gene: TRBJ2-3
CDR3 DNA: TGTGCCAGCAGCACCTCCATGTCCCAAGGTACGCAGTATTTT
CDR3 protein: CASSTSMSQGTQYF

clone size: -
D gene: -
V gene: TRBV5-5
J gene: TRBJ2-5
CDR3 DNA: TGTGCCAGCAGCTTGTTGTGGGCAGAAGAGACCCAGTACTTC
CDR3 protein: CASSLLWAEETQYF

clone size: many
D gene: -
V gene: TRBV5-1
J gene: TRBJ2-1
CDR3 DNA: TGCGCCAGCAGCTTGGAAAGTGGGAACAATGAGCAGTTCTTC
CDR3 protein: CASSLESGNNEQFF

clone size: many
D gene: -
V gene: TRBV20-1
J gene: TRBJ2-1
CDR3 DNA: TGCAGTATGGCGGCAGGCTTAGACAATGAGCAGTTCTTC
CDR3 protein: CSMAAGLDNEQFF

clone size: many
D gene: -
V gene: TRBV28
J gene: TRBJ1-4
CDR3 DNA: TGTGCCAGCCGACCCGCCGGGGTTCTTAATGAAAAACTGTTTTTT
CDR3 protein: CASRPAGVLNEKLFF

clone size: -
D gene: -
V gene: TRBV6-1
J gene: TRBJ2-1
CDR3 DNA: TGTGCCAGCCGTTTGGGGAAGGGTGAGCAGTTCTTC
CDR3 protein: CASRLGKGEQFF

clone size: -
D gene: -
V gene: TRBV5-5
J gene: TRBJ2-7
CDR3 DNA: TGTGCCAGCAGCCTGGGTGGGCAGACGCAGCAGTACTTC
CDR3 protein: CASSLGGQTQQYF

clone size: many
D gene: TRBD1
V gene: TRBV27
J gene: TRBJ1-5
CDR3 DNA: TGTGCCAGCAGTTCCGGGACAGGGGGCGGCAATCAGCCCCAGCATTTT
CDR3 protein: CASSSGTGGGNQPQHF

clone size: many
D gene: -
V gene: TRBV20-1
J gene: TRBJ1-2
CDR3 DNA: TGCAGTGCTCCGGACGGGAACTATGGCTACACCTTC
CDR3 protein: CSAPDGNYGYTF

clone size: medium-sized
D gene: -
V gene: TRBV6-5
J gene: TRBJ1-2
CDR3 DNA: TGTGCCAGCAGTTACTCCGGGTATGGCTACACCTTC
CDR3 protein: CASSYSGYGYTF

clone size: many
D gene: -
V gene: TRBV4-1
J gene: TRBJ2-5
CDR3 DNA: TGCGCCAGCAGCAGGGACGCATACCAAGAGACCCAGTACTTC
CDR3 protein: CASSRDAYQETQYF

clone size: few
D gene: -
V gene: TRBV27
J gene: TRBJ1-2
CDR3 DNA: TGTGCCAGCAGTCTGCAGGGTGGTTATGGCTACACCTTC
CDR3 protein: CASSLQGGYGYTF

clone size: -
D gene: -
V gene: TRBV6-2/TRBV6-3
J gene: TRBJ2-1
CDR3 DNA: TGTGCCAGCAGTACCCTAAATGAGCAGTTCTTC
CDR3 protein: CASSTLNEQFF

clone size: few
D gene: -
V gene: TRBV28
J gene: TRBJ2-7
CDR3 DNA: TGTGCCAGCAGTTTATCAGGGTGGGGTATCGGGTACGAGCAGTACTTC
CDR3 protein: CASSLSGWGIGYEQYF

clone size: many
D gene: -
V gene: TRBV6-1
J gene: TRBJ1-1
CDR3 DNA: TGTGCCAGCAGTTCCCTCTCCGGGGACGCTGAAGCTTTCTTT
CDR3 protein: CASSSLSGDAEAFF

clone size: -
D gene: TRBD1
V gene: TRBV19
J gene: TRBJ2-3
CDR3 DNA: TGTGCCAGTACGGAGTCTCGGACAGGGCGTTTCCAGCCCCAGTATTTT
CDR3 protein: CASTESRTGRFQPQYF

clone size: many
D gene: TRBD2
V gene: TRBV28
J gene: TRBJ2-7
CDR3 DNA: TGTGCCAGCAGTTTACACCACGGGACTAGCGGGGGGGAGCAGTACTTC
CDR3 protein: CASSLHHGTSGGEQYF

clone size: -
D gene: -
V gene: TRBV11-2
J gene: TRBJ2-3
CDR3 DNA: TGTGCCAGCAGCTTCAGAAGTCCCCGCACAGATACGCAGTATTTT
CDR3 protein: CASSFRSPRTDTQYF

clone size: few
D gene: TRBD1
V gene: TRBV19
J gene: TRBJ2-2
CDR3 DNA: TGTGCCAGTAGATTGGGACAGATCACCGGGGAGCTGTTTTTT
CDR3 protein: CASRLGQITGELFF

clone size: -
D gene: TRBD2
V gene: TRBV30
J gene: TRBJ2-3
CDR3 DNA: TGTGCCTGGAGTGTACTAGCGGGAGGTCCAGATACGCAGTATTTT
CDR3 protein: CAWSVLAGGPDTQYF

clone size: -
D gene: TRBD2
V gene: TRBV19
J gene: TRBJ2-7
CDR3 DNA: TGTGCCAGTAGTATCCAGGGACTAGCGCCCGAGCAGTACTTC
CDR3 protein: CASSIQGLAPEQYF

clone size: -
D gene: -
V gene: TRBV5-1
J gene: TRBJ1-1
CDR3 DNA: TGCGCCAGCGGCTGGTGTGGGTCAGGCACTGAAGCTTTCTTT
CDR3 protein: CASGWCGSGTEAFF

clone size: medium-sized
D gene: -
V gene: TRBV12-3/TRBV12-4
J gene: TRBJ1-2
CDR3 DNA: TGTGCCAGCAGTTTGTTAGGGAAGGACGGCTACACCTTC
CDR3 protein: CASSLLGKDGYTF

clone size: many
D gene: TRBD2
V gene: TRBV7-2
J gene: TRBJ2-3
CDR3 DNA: TGTGCCAGCAGCTCGCGGGGCGGGAGGGGCACAGATACGCAGTATTTT
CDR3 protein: CASSSRGGRGTDTQYF

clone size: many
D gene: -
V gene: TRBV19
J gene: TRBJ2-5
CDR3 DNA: TGTGCCAGTAGGAGGGTGGGGTTGGAGACCCAGTACTTC
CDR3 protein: CASRRVGLETQYF

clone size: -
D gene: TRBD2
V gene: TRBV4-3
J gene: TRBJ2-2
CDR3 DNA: TGCGCCAGCAGCCAAAATAGCGGGGCGAACACCGGGGAGCTGTTTTTT
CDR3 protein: CASSQNSGANTGELFF

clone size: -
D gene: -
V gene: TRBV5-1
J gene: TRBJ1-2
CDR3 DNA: TGCGCCAGCAGCTTGGTGGTGTTGGGGCGAGGTGGCTACACCTTC
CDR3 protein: CASSLVVLGRGGYTF

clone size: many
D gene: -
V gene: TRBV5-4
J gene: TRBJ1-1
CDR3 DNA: TGTGCCAGCAGCTTGGGAGGGGCTTCTGAAGCTTTCTTT
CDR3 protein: CASSLGGASEAFF

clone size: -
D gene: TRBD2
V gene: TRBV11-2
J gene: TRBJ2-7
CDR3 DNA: TGTGCCAGCAGCCCGCGACTAGCGGGAGGAATGCGGGAGCAGTACTTC
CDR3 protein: CASSPRLAGGMREQYF

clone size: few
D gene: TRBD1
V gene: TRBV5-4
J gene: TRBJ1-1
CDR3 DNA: TGTGCCAGCAGCTCGTCCCGGGACAGGGGGGTGAACACTGAAGCTTTCTTT
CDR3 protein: CASSSSRDRGVNTEAFF

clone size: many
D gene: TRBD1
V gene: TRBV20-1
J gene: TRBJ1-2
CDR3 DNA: TGCAGTGCTAGAGATTTTTCCAGGGGGAGCTACACCTTC
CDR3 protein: CSARDFSRGSYTF

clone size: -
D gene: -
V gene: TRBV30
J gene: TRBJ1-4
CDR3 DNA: TGTGCCTGGAGCTTGGGGGATGAAAAACTGTTTTTT
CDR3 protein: CAWSLGDEKLFF

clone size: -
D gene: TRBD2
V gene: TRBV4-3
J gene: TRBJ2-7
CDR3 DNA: TGCGCCAGCAGCCAAAGGCTAGCGGAGTTCTACGAGCAGTACTTC
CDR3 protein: CASSQRLAEFYEQYF

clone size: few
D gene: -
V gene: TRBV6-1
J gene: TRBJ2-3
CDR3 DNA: TGTGCCAGCCGCCTAAGCACAGATACGCAGTATTTT
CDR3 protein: CASRLSTDTQYF

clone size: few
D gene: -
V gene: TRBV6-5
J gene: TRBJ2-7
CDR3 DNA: TGTGCCAGCAGTTACTCCTCGGGGCGTGGGGTCGAGCAGTACTTC
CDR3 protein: CASSYSSGRGVEQYF

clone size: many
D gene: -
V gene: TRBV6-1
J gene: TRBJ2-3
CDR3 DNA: TGTGCCAGCTCCTGGGGCACAGATACGCAGTATTTT
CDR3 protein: CASSWGTDTQYF

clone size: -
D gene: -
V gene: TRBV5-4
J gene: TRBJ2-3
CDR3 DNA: TGTGCCAGCAGCTTGGCGGGAGCCGCAGATACGCAGTATTTT
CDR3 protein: CASSLAGAADTQYF

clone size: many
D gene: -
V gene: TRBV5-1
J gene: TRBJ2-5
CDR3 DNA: TGCGCCAGCAACCCAGGGTACCAAGAGACCCAGTACTTC
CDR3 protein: CASNPGYQETQYF

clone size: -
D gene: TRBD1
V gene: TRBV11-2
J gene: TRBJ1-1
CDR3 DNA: TGTGCCAGCAGCTTAGTTGTGGGTTACAGGGGGCGCAACACTGAAGCTTTCTTT
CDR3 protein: CASSLVVGYRGRNTEAFF

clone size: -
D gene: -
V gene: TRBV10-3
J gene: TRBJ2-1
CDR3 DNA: TGTGCCATCAGATCGTCAGGGAATTACAATGAGCAGTTCTTC
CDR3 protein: CAIRSSGNYNEQFF

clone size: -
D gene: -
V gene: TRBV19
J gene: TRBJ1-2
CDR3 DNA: TGTGCCAGTAAGGAGAGTAGCTATGGCTACACCTTC
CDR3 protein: CASKESSYGYTF

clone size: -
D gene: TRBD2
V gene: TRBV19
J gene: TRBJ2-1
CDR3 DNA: TGTGCCAGTAGTATCGGCCTAGCGGGAGGGCGATACAATGAGAAGTTCTTC
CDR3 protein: CASSIGLAGGRYNEKFF

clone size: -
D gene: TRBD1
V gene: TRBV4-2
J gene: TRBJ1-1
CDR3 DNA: TGTGCCAGCAGCCAACCGGGACGGGACAGCACTGAGGCTTTCTTT
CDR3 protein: CASSQPGRDSTEAFF

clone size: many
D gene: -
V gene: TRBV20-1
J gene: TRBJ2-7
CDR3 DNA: TGCAGTGCTAGGAGGTGGGTCTACGAGCAGTACTTC
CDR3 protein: CSARRWVYEQYF

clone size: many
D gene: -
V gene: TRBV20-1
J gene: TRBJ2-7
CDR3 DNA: TGCAGTGCTGGGGACACTCTCCAGCAGTACTTC
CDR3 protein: CSAGDTLQQYF

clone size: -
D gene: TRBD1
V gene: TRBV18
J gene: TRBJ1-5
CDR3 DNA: TGTGCCAGCTCACCAGGACAGGCGGGGCAGCCCCAGCATTTT
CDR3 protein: CASSPGQAGQPQHF

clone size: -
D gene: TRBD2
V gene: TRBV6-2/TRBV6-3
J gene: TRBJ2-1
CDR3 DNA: TGTGCCAGCATGAGGGATGGAGGAGCGGGGACTTCATACAATGAGCAGTTCTTC
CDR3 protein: CASMRDGGAGTSYNEQFF

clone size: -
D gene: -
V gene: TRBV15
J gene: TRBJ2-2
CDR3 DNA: TGTGCCACCAGCAGAGATGTAAAGATGGGGTTCGGGGAGCTGTTTTTT
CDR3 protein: CATSRDVKMGFGELFF

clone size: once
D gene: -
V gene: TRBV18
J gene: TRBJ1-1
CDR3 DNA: TGTGCCAGCTCACCACGTACACAGAACACTGAAGCTTTCTTC
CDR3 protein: CASSPRTQNTEAFF

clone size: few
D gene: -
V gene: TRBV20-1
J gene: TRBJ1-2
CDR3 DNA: TGCAGTGCTAGAGATGAAGGGCGACAGGAGAGTAACTATGGCTACACCTTC
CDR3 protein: CSARDEGRQESNYGYTF

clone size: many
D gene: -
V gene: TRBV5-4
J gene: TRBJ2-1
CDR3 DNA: TGTGCCAGCAGCCCGTCAGGGGTCTCCTACAATGAGCAGTTCTTC
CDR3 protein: CASSPSGVSYNEQFF

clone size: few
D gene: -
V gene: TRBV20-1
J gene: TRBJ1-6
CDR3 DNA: TGCAGTGAGCGCCGAGGGGGGGATAGCTCACCCCTCAACTTT
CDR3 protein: CSERRGGDSSPLNF

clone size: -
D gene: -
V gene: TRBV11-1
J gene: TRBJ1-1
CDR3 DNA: TGTGCCAGCAGCTTCGGACGTGGGGCCGGTGGCACTGAAGCTTTCTTT
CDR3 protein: CASSFGRGAGGTEAFF